What follows are 28 T cell receptor beta chains derived from one specimen sequenced in a study of molecular identifiers for immune sequencing clone quantification. TCRdb re-derived calls from the PCR reads in MiXCR, one entry per CDR3 protein. The sample yields some 100,000 distinct CDR3 sequences, roughly a third seen once. The sample was naive CD8+ T cells from blood, with Jurkat cell RNA spiked in. This sample's subset: FACS-sorted CD8+CD4-CCR7+CD45RA+ naive T cells. The source is a human donor in good health. Some libraries in this study had Jurkat cell RNA spiked in.

This clonotype has ten or more counts. J is TRBJ2-3 and V is TRBV9; D is possibly TRBD1 or TRBD2 (6 bases each). The ends were cut back, 4 bases at V and 4 bases at J, with 13 bases in the middle. CDR3 length equals 14 residues. Germline V gene lookup returns CDR1 SGDLS and CDR2 YYNGEE. CDR3 in DNA: TGTGCCAGCAGCACCGGGGGCATGGCAGATACGCAGTATTTT. It codes for CASSTGGMADTQYF.

This chain uses TRBV10-2 with TRBJ2-7, with D uncertain. The CDR3 sequence is 13 residues long. The V and J ends lost 3 bases and 4 bases respectively, with 10 bases between them. Germline assignment: CDR1 WSHSY and CDR2 SAAADI. This chain's CDR3 is CASSDDNLYEQYF. The CDR3, as DNA: TGCGCCAGCAGTGATGACAACCTGTACGAGCAGTACTTC.

V usage is TRBV9 and J usage is TRBJ2-7, with a possible D match to TRBD2 (6 bases). The CDR3 totals 16 residues. Trimming took 0 bases from V and 0 from J, leaving 13 bases between them. Germline loops: CDR1 SGDLS, CDR2 YYNGEE. The CDR3 DNA reads TGTGCCAGCAGCGTAGGGCTAGCGACGTCCTCCTACGAGCAGTACTTC. Amino acid sequence: CASSVGLATSSYEQYF.

About this clonotype: This may be a read error, as it is one base from a much larger clone. In this CDR3 the conserved last residue, phenylalanine or tryptophan, is missing, so a read error is likely. This sequence joins TRBV6-2 or TRBV6-3 and TRBJ2-5, with unresolved D. V was trimmed by 2 bases and J by 5 bases, leaving 3 bases between them. The CDR3 consists of 11 residues. The V gene's germline CDR1 is MNHEY and CDR2 SVGEGT. The chain's CDR3 is CASSYPETQYL. CDR3 DNA sequence: TGTGCCAGCAGTTACCCCGAGACCCAGTACCTC.

This clonotype was seen only a few times. The V call is TRBV11-2, the J call TRBJ1-5, with D perhaps matching TRBD1 (5 bases). The CDR3 has 15 residues. V was trimmed by 1 base and J by 3 bases, leaving 10 bases between them. Per the germline V gene, CDR1 is SGHAT and CDR2 is FQNNGV. The CDR3, as DNA: TGTGCCAGCAGCTTAGGATACGGACACAATCAGCCCCAGCATTTT. This encodes CASSLGYGHNQPQHF.

A remark on this clonotype: A read error is possible here, since a much larger clone lies one base away. V and J are TRBV5-1 and TRBJ2-5, with a possible D match to TRBD1 (6 bases). Germline CDR1 reads SGHRS; CDR2 reads YFSETQ. The CDR3 length is 12 residues. The CDR3 nucleotides are TGCGCCAGCAGCTTTGGGGGCGAGACCCAGCACTTC. Protein product: CASSFGGETQHF.

V gene TRBV20-1 combines with J gene TRBJ2-7; TRBD1 aligns across 9 bases. This CDR3 is 15 amino acids long. V was pared by 2 bases and J by 0 bases, with 5 bases of the junction left unmatched. The germline gives CDR1 DFQATT, CDR2 SNEGSKA (reference sequence). CDR3 in amino acids: CSARRDRGGSYEQYF. CDR3 DNA: TGCAGTGCTAGACGAGACAGGGGGGGCTCCTACGAGCAGTACTTC.

Points on this clonotype: An end of the junction differs from the germline gene, which may be a read error. The rearrangement links TRBV15 to TRBJ2-3, with TRBD2 identical over 7 bases. CDR1 LNHNV and CDR2 YYDKDF come from the germline V gene (reference sequence). This CDR3 contains 19 residues. The CDR3 sequence is CATSSLLPGQAGSTDTLYF. CDR3 nucleotide sequence: TGTGCCACCAGCAGCCTCCTCCCCGGGCAAGCGGGAAGCACAGATACGCTGTATTTT.

The chain combines TRBV28 with TRBJ2-1; tentatively, D is TRBD2 (6 bases). V was cut by 6 bases and J by 6 bases, with 12 bases left in between. This CDR3 is built from 13 residues. CDR1 is MDHEN, CDR2 SYDVKM, per germline. The CDR3 spells CASSSGTVNEQFF. The CDR3 bases are TGTGCCAGCAGCTCCGGGACTGTCAATGAGCAGTTCTTC.

J is TRBJ2-5 and V is TRBV28; D is possibly TRBD2 (5 bases). The length of the CDR3 is 14 residues. Germline V gene data show CDR1 as MDHEN and CDR2 as SYDVKM. Between the trimmed V and J ends, which lost 3 bases and 2 bases, there was a span of 10 bases. The DNA of the CDR3 is TGTGCCAGCAGTTTTATAGGGAGTCAAGAGACCCAGTACTTC. Residues: CASSFIGSQETQYF.

The table lists this clonotype with many counts. This chain links TRBV4-3 with TRBJ2-5; perhaps TRBD2 as D (5 bases). With 1 base removed from V and 5 bases from J, the gap between germline ends came to 20 bases. Germline V gene lookup returns CDR1 LGHNA and CDR2 YSLEER. This CDR3 is built from 17 residues. CDR3 residues: CASSQVGVGRSGETQYF. For the CDR3, the DNA is TGCGCCAGCAGCCAAGTTGGTGTTGGGAGAAGTGGCGAGACCCAGTACTTC.

This clonotype appeared many times. The J gene is TRBJ2-3, the V gene TRBV7-2; D not certain. Germline lookup yields CDR1 SGHTA and CDR2 FQGNSA. The ends were cut back, 5 bases at V and 2 bases at J, with 14 bases in the middle. CDR3 length: 15 residues. The CDR3 nucleotides are TGTGCCAGCAGCCATCGTGGGCCCTACACAGATACGCAGTATTTT. This sequence encodes CASSHRGPYTDTQYF.

On this clonotype: A single base separates this from a much larger clone, so it may be a read error. The chain uses TRBV7-6 and TRBJ2-7, with 7 nucleotides matching TRBD1. Per the germline V gene, CDR1 is SGHVS and CDR2 is FNYEAQ. The CDR3 loop spans 13 amino acids. The CDR3 region is CASSLAGQYAQYF. DNA of the CDR3: TGTGCCAGCAGCTTAGCGGGACAGTACGCGCAGTACTTC.

A word on this clonotype: A read error may explain this, as a much larger clone is one base away. The rearrangement uses TRBV5-3 and TRBJ2-7; 7 bases are a match to TRBD2. TRBV5-3 belongs to the ORF category, with a function that is uncertain. Losses at the gene ends were 8 bases for V and 3 bases for J; bases not matched to a gene: 11. This CDR3 comprises 14 residues. Here the CDR3 DNA reads TGTGCCAGCAGCGGGACCAGTAGCTACTACGAGCAGTACTTC. This gives the protein CASSGTSSYYEQYF.

With regard to this clonotype: It may be a read error: a sequence one base away is much more abundant. The chain joins TRBV5-5 to TRBJ2-3; 7 bases align to TRBD2. This CDR3 region has 15 residues. The V gene's germline CDR1 is SGHKS and CDR2 YYEKEE (reference sequence). V lost 4 bases to trimming and J lost 0 bases; unmatched junction nucleotides: 5. The CDR3 reads CASSRGGSSTDTQYF. DNA of the CDR3: TGTGCCAGCAGCAGGGGCGGGAGTAGCACAGATACGCAGTATTTT.

This clonotype was seen many times. The J gene is TRBJ1-5, the V gene TRBV28; no firm D call. The V end lost 7 bases, the J end lost 0 bases, and 13 bases lay between the germline ends. Germline V gene data show CDR1 as MDHEN and CDR2 as SYDVKM. The CDR3 spans 15 residues. The CDR3 sequence is CASKTIIYSNQPQHF. The CDR3 nucleotides are TGTGCCAGCAAAACGATCATTTATAGCAATCAGCCCCAGCATTTT.

The chain carries TRBV2 and TRBJ2-5; D gene uncertain. The V end lost 4 bases, the J end lost 9 bases, and 3 bases lay between the germline ends. The CDR3 contains 9 residues. The V gene's germline CDR1 is SNHLY and CDR2 FYNNEI. The DNA for the CDR3 is TGTGCCAGCAGTGCCCCCCAGTACTTC. Translating it yields CASSAPQYF.

The chain couples TRBV27 to TRBJ1-5, with no clear D. V lost 2 bases to trimming and J lost 3 bases, with 14 bases between them. CDR3 length equals 16 residues. Germline V gene sequence: CDR1 MNHEY, CDR2 SMNVEV (reference sequence). This chain's CDR3 is CASSLLSPGSNQPQHF. As DNA, the CDR3 is TGTGCCAGCAGTTTACTGAGTCCGGGGTCCAATCAGCCCCAGCATTTT.

This clonotype has at least ten counts. CDR3 region: CASSEGPRAISNQPQHF. The DNA of the CDR3 is TGTGCCAGCAGTGAAGGGCCGAGGGCGATTAGCAATCAGCCCCAGCATTTT. The V gene is TRBV2, the J gene TRBJ1-5, with D unresolved. This CDR3 comprises 17 residues. V dropped 1 base and J dropped 0 bases, with 13 bases sitting between them. CDR1 and CDR2 from the germline V gene are SNHLY and FYNNEI.

V is TRBV2 and J is TRBJ2-3; TRBD1 might be the D (5 bases). The CDR3 has 15 amino acids. Germline CDR1 SNHLY, CDR2 FYNNEI. Trimming left V 5 bases short and J 0 bases short, with 12 bases between. Written as DNA, the CDR3 is TGTGCCAGCAGTCCTCAGGGTTCTAGCACAGATACGCAGTATTTT. It is translated as CASSPQGSSTDTQYF.

V is TRBV10-3 and J is TRBJ1-5; D is perhaps TRBD1 (5 bases). Trimming pared 5 bases from V and 0 bases from J, leaving 5 bases between. The CDR3 loop spans 13 amino acids. Germline lookup yields CDR1 ENHRY and CDR2 SYGVKD. DNA for the CDR3: TGTGCCATCAGTAGGGGTAGCAATCAGCCCCAGCATTTT. It specifies CAISRGSNQPQHF.

This clonotype was picked up a small number of times. The chain links TRBV19 to TRBJ2-1, with 8 bases lining up with TRBD2. With V trimmed by 6 bases and J by 8 bases, 6 bases remained unmatched. Germline loops: CDR1 LNHDA, CDR2 SQIVND (reference sequence). The CDR3 length is 13 residues. This chain's CDR3 is CASSYAGGDEQFF. CDR3 coding DNA: TGTGCCAGTAGCTATGCGGGGGGCGATGAGCAGTTCTTC.

This chain links TRBV20-1 with TRBJ2-7; 9 bases agree with TRBD2. V shed 6 bases, J shed 6 bases, and the junction held 9 bases outside the gene matches. The CDR3 sequence is 13 residues long. Germline-derived CDR1 and CDR2 are DFQATT and SNEGSKA (reference sequence). The CDR3 reads CSATGTSFCEQYF. In nucleotides, the CDR3 is TGCAGTGCAACCGGGACTAGCTTCTGCGAGCAGTACTTC.

This clonotype was seen more than once but under ten times. This may be a read error, as it is one base from a much larger clone. This chain joins TRBV29-1 and TRBJ2-3; TRBD2 aligns across 7 bases. The ends lost 7 bases at V and 1 base at J; junction bases unmatched: 8. This CDR3 region has 14 residues. Germline V CDR1 and CDR2: SQVTM, ANQGSEA. The CDR3 sequence is CSDVGGSGTDTQYF. The CDR3 coding sequence is TGCAGCGATGTCGGGGGGAGCGGCACAGATACGCAGTATTTT.

This rearrangement joins TRBV4-2 to TRBJ2-7; D is possibly TRBD1 (7 bases). The germline V gene encodes CDR1 LGHNA and CDR2 YNFKEQ. This CDR3 spans 16 amino acids. Trimming left V 2 bases short and J 9 bases short, with 23 bases between. The CDR3 loop reads CASSQTPSGGSPAQYF. The DNA of the CDR3 is TGTGCCAGCAGCCAAACCCCCTCAGGGGGGAGCCCCGCGCAGTACTTC.

This clonotype came up a few times. The CDR3, as DNA: TGTGCCAGCGGAGCGGCTTACAATGAGCAGTTCTTC. Translated, it gives CASGAAYNEQFF. The chain links TRBV7-9 to TRBJ2-1, with D maybe TRBD2 (5 bases). CDR3 length: 12 residues. Trimming took 8 bases from V and 4 from J, leaving 9 bases between them. Germline V CDR1 and CDR2: SEHNR, FQNEAQ (reference sequence). Full variable domain (remainder filled in from reference TRBV7-9 and TRBJ2-1): DTGVSQNPRHKITKRGQNVTFRCDPISEHNRLYWYRQTLGQGPEFLTYFQNEAQLEKSRLLSDRFSAERPKGSFSTLEIQRTEQGDSAMYLCASGAAYNEQFFGPGTRLTVL.

About this clonotype: The germline gene is not matched at one end of the junction; a read error may be the cause. The V call is TRBV6-1, the J call TRBJ1-5; D is unclear. The germline V gene has CDR1 MNHNS and CDR2 SASEGT. This CDR3 has 14 amino acids. Here the CDR3 DNA reads TGTGCCAGCAGCGGAGACGGGAGCACTCAGCCCCAGCAATTT. This gives the protein CASSGDGSTQPQQF.

The chain uses TRBV6-2 or TRBV6-3 and TRBJ1-2; the D is unclear. CDR3 size: 13 residues. V shed 1 base and J shed 2 bases, with 5 bases lying between them. CDR1 is MNHEY, CDR2 SVGEGT, per germline. The CDR3 here is CASSYFQNYGYTF. The DNA for the CDR3 is TGTGCCAGCAGTTACTTCCAGAACTATGGCTACACCTTC.